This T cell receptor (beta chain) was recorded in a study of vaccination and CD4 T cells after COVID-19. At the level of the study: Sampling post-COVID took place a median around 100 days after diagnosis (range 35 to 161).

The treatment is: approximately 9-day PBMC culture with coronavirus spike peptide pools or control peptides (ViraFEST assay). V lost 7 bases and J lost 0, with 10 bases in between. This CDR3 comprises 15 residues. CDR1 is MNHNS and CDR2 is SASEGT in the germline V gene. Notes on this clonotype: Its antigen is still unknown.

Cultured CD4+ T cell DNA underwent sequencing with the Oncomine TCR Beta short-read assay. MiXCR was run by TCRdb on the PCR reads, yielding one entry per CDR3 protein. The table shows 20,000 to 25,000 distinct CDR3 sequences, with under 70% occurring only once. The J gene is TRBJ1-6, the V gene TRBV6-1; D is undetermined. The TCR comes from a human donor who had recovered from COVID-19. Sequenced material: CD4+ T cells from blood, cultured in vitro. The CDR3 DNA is TGTGCCAGCAATTCGAGGGCCTCCTATAATTCACCCCTCCACTTT. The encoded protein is CASNSRASYNSPLHF.